The 28 T cell receptor beta chains reported below all come from one sample, sequenced in a study of blood T cell repertoires in COVID-19. Sequencing was performed with immunoSEQ multiplex PCR; in TCRdb, only in-frame clones are kept and a portion is missing. This table has 150,000 to 200,000 clones, approximately 79% appearing once. Specimen: peripheral blood. The source is a man in his sixties with active or convalescent COVID-19.

This clone showed up just a few times. The rearrangement joins TRBV24-1 to TRBJ1-2; 10 bases map to TRBD1. Losses at the gene ends were 3 bases for V and 8 bases for J; bases not matched to a gene: 8. Looked up from germline, CDR1 is KGHDR and CDR2 is SFDVKD. The CDR3 totals 15 residues. The CDR3 DNA reads as TGTGCCACCAGTGATCCCACGGGACAGGGGTTCGGCTACACCTTC. Its translation: CATSDPTGQGFGYTF.

The rearrangement uses TRBV11-3 and TRBJ2-7; D unclear. V was clipped by 0 bases and J by 3 bases, with 12 bases between them. The V gene's germline CDR1 is SGHNT and CDR2 YENEEA. This CDR3 contains 15 residues. CDR3 DNA sequence: TGTGCCAGCAGCTTAGATAGCCAGTCTTTCTACGAGCAGTACTTC. It codes for CASSLDSQSFYEQYF.

The genes are TRBV12-5 and TRBJ1-5; a weak D match, TRBD1 (5 bases). The CDR3 contains 13 residues. Trimming took off 6 bases at V and 3 bases at J, with 9 bases between the two ends. Germline V gene lookup returns CDR1 LGHNT and CDR2 FRNRAP. CDR3: CASGAGPNQPQHF. In DNA, the CDR3 is TGTGCTAGTGGAGCGGGGCCCAATCAGCCCCAGCATTTT.

The V call is TRBV9, the J call TRBJ1-3; a possible D gene is TRBD1 (5 bases). This CDR3 comprises 15 residues. V was shortened by 3 bases and J by 3 bases, with 13 bases between the two germline ends. Looked up from germline, CDR1 is SGDLS and CDR2 is YYNGEE. The CDR3 reads CASSARASDGNTIYF. The CDR3 DNA sequence: TGTGCCAGCAGCGCCAGGGCATCCGATGGAAACACCATATATTTT.

Written as DNA, the CDR3 is TGTGCCGCCGCCGGGACAGGAGCCTACGAGCAGTACTTC. Translation: CAAAGTGAYEQYF. The chain combines TRBV10-3 with TRBJ2-7; 8 nucleotides line up with TRBD1. Germline V lookup: CDR1 ENHRY, CDR2 SYGVKD. Trimming cost V 11 bases and J 2 bases; bases outside gene matches: 8. CDR3 length: 13 residues.

V usage is TRBV15 and J usage is TRBJ2-3, with 8 bases identical to TRBD2. The ends lost 3 bases at V and 3 bases at J; junction bases unmatched: 5. This CDR3 has 15 residues. Germline V lookup: CDR1 LNHNV, CDR2 YYDKDF (reference sequence). CDR3 sequence reads: CATSRAGGLTDTQYF. As DNA, the CDR3 is TGTGCCACCAGCAGGGCGGGAGGTCTGACAGATACGCAGTATTTT. The full variable domain, rest sourced from reference TRBV15 and TRBJ2-3, is DAMVIQNPRYQVTQFGKPVTLSCSQTLNHNVMYWYQQKSSQAPKLLFHYYDKDFNNEADTPDNFQSRRPNTSFCFLDIRSPGLGDTAMYLCATSRAGGLTDTQYFGPGTRLTVL.

The V call is TRBV29-1, the J call TRBJ2-3, with 9 bases identical to TRBD1. The CDR3 runs 16 residues. The germline V gene encodes CDR1 SQVTM and CDR2 ANQGSEA. After removal of 3 bases from V and 4 bases from J, the junction contained 11 bases not matched to a gene. This CDR3 is CSVEGDRGLGADTQYF. As DNA, the CDR3 is TGCAGCGTTGAGGGCGACAGGGGGTTAGGGGCAGATACGCAGTATTTT.

This clone was seen many times. This chain links TRBV10-3 with TRBJ1-6, with 9 bases lining up with TRBD1. The ends lost 6 bases at V and 9 bases at J; junction bases unmatched: 6. This CDR3 is built from 14 residues. Germline-derived CDR1 and CDR2 are ENHRY and SYGVKD. The CDR3 bases are TGTGCCATCAGGGCCCCGGGACAGGGTTCACCCCTCCACTTT. It translates to CAIRAPGQGSPLHF.

The chain combines TRBV28 with TRBJ1-5, with TRBD1 identical over 9 bases. CDR3 length equals 15 residues. Germline lookup yields CDR1 MDHEN and CDR2 SYDVKM. The junction had 5 bases not matched to a gene; V was cut back by 5 bases and J by 3 bases. The DNA for the CDR3 is TGTGCCAGCAGTCTAACAGGGGGCTTCAATCAGCCCCAGCATTTT. Its translation: CASSLTGGFNQPQHF. The full variable domain, its missing parts supplied by reference TRBV28 and TRBJ1-5, is DVKVTQSSRYLVKRTGEKVFLECVQDMDHENMFWYRQDPGLGLRLIYFSYDVKMKEKGDIPEGYSVSREKKERFSLILESASTNQTSMYLCASSLTGGFNQPQHFGDGTRLSIL.

Comments on this clone: Germline and junction disagree at one end, which may indicate a read error. The same CDR3 also results from other DNA sequences found in this sample. This rearrangement joins TRBV4-3 to TRBJ2-7, with D perhaps matching TRBD1 (6 bases). Germline CDR1 reads LGHNA; CDR2 reads YSLEER. The CDR3 loop spans 15 amino acids. CDR3 sequence reads: CASSPGESDTYEQYF. DNA for the CDR3: TGCGCCAGCAGCCCAGGGGAAAGCGATACCTACGAACAGTACTTC.

This sequence joins TRBV10-3 and TRBJ1-2; 8 nucleotides align to TRBD1. V shed 10 bases, J shed 0 bases, and the junction held 13 bases outside the gene matches. Germline V gene data show CDR1 as ENHRY and CDR2 as SYGVKD. This CDR3 spans 16 amino acids. The CDR3 spells CATTLPGQGANYGYTF. The CDR3 coding sequence is TGTGCCACAACCCTTCCTGGACAGGGAGCTAACTATGGCTACACCTTC.

The gene calls are TRBV24-1 and TRBJ2-3, with a possible D match to TRBD1 (5 bases). Germline V CDR1 and CDR2: KGHDR, SFDVKD. This CDR3 comprises 17 residues. V was shortened by 4 bases and J by 0 bases, with 16 bases between the two germline ends. The CDR3 region is CATSDLTAPASTDTQYF. In DNA form, the CDR3 reads TGTGCCACCAGTGACTTGACAGCACCTGCTAGCACAGATACGCAGTATTTT.

The CDR3 spells CASSHGQPPLMTFF. CDR3 DNA sequence: TGCGCCAGCAGCCATGGACAGCCTCCTTTAATGACTTTCTTT. V usage is TRBV23-1 and J usage is TRBJ1-1; D possibly corresponds to TRBD1 (6 bases). TRBV23-1 has ORF status, its function being uncertain. V gave up 6 bases and J gave up 12 bases, with 23 bases separating them. The CDR3 extends over 14 amino acids.

CDR3 DNA sequence: TGTGCCAGTAGTATACCGACAGTTAGCAATCAGCCCCAGCATTTT. This encodes CASSIPTVSNQPQHF. The V call is TRBV19, the J call TRBJ1-5; tentative D call: TRBD1 (5 bases). Germline V gene lookup returns CDR1 LNHDA and CDR2 SQIVND (reference sequence). There are 15 residues in the CDR3. V lost 2 bases and J lost 0, with 8 bases in between.

This chain links TRBV6-1 with TRBJ2-6, with D maybe TRBD2 (5 bases). Germline loops: CDR1 MNHNS, CDR2 SASEGT. V was shortened by 3 bases and J by 5 bases, with 23 bases between the two germline ends. There are 19 residues in the CDR3. The CDR3 region is CASSERGRIPTLRANVLTF. CDR3 bases: TGTGCCAGCAGTGAGAGAGGGCGGATCCCTACTCTTAGGGCCAACGTCCTGACTTTC.

In DNA form, the CDR3 reads TGCGCCAGCAGCTGGGGGCAGGGGCGAATGTACGAGCAGTACTTC. Translating it yields CASSWGQGRMYEQYF. This chain links TRBV5-1 with TRBJ2-7, with TRBD1 as a possible D gene (6 bases). V lost 3 bases and J 4 bases, leaving 17 bases between the germline ends. This CDR3 region has 15 residues. In germline, CDR1 is SGHRS, CDR2 YFSETQ.

This chain uses TRBV11-2 with TRBJ2-7, with D possibly TRBD2 on 6 matching bases. The V gene lost 7 bases and the J gene lost 3 bases, with 19 bases spanning the gap. The CDR3 is made up of 15 amino acids. Germline loops: CDR1 SGHAT, CDR2 FQNNGV. CDR3 bases: TGTGCCAGCACCCTACAGAGCGGACTACACTACGAGCAGTACTTC. As protein: CASTLQSGLHYEQYF.

The CDR3 DNA reads as TGTGCCAGCAGTTACGAGGCTAGCGGGGACCAAGAGACCCAGTACTTC. This sequence encodes CASSYEASGDQETQYF. The chain couples TRBV6-2 or TRBV6-3 to TRBJ2-5; 9 nucleotides align to TRBD2. CDR1 and CDR2 from the germline V gene are MNHEY and SVGEGT. The CDR3 has 16 residues. The junction had 4 bases not matched to a gene; V was cut back by 2 bases and J by 0 bases.

This clone was detected once. The rearrangement links TRBV7-9 to TRBJ1-2; no clear D. This CDR3 comprises 13 residues. The V gene's germline CDR1 is SEHNR and CDR2 FQNEAQ (reference sequence). V lost 4 bases, J lost 8 bases, and 14 bases lay in between. The CDR3 protein is CASSSNGDRGYTF. In DNA, the CDR3 is TGTGCCAGCAGCTCTAACGGGGATCGAGGCTACACCTTC.

This clone was detected once. CDR3 sequence reads: CASSSTDLGGGTQYF. CDR3 sequence (DNA): TGTGCCAGCAGTTCAACCGACCTGGGGGGGGGTACGCAGTATTTT. The rearrangement links TRBV27 to TRBJ2-3, with 7 nucleotides matching TRBD2. With 4 bases clipped from V and 8 bases from J, the junction kept 12 bases outside the gene matches. CDR1 is MNHEY, CDR2 SMNVEV, per germline (reference sequence). The CDR3 runs 15 residues.

V is TRBV27 and J is TRBJ2-7; D unclear. V dropped 4 bases and J dropped 0 bases, with 7 bases sitting between them. Germline CDR1 MNHEY, CDR2 SMNVEV (reference sequence). This CDR3 comprises 13 residues. CDR3 nucleotides: TGTGCCAGCAGTTCCATTAGCTCCTACGAGCAGTACTTC. Translation gives CASSSISSYEQYF.

The rearrangement uses TRBV3-1 (or the pseudogene TRBV3-2) and TRBJ1-1; weak D call: TRBD1 (6 bases). The CDR3 contains 15 residues. V gave up 4 bases and J gave up 0 bases, with 12 bases separating them. The germline CDR1 and CDR2 sequences are LGHDT and YNNKEL (reference sequence). DNA of the CDR3: TGTGCCAGCAGCCTACCGGACAGAATGAACACTGAAGCTTTCTTT. As protein: CASSLPDRMNTEAFF.

This chain links TRBV5-6 with TRBJ2-3; 11 bases fit TRBD2. Trimming removed 2 bases from V and 4 bases from J; junction bases left unmatched: 3. CDR3 length equals 15 residues. Germline V gene data show CDR1 as SGHDT and CDR2 as YYEEEE. This CDR3 reads CASSLLAGAPDTQYF. CDR3 DNA sequence: TGTGCCAGCAGCTTACTAGCGGGAGCTCCAGATACGCAGTATTTT.

The J gene is TRBJ2-1, the V gene TRBV6-5; TRBD2 agrees at 11 bases. The CDR3 is 16 residues long. The V gene end was trimmed by 3 bases and the J gene end by 7 bases; junction bases not matched to a gene: 8. Germline loops: CDR1 MNHEY, CDR2 SVGAGI. The DNA of the CDR3 is TGTGCCAGCAGTTATTCCGTAGCGGGAGGGGAGAATGAGCAGTTCTTC. This encodes CASSYSVAGGENEQFF.

This sequence joins TRBV20-1 and TRBJ1-1, with a weak D call TRBD1 (5 bases). The CDR3 has 8 amino acids. CDR1 DFQATT and CDR2 SNEGSKA come from the germline V gene (reference sequence). CDR3 sequence reads: CMLRGPFF. In DNA form, the CDR3 reads TGCATGCTAAGGGGCCCTTTCTTT.

This clone showed up just once. The rearrangement links TRBV19 to TRBJ2-1, with 14 bases aligning to TRBD2. With 3 bases clipped from V and 3 bases from J, the junction kept 10 bases outside the gene matches. Germline V gene lookup returns CDR1 LNHDA and CDR2 SQIVND (reference sequence). This CDR3 has 19 residues. The CDR3 sequence: CASSMTGTSGSSLYNEQFF. The CDR3 DNA is TGTGCCAGTAGTATGACCGGGACTAGCGGGAGCAGCCTCTACAATGAGCAGTTCTTC.

The rearrangement links TRBV6-6 to TRBJ2-6; maybe TRBD2 (5 bases). Trimming shortened V by 6 bases and J by 2 bases, and 11 bases separated the two germline ends. Germline loops: CDR1 MNHNY, CDR2 SVGAGI (reference sequence). This CDR3 is built from 15 residues. The CDR3 DNA is TGTGCCAGCAGCAGAACTAGGACTGGGGCCAACGTCCTGACTTTC. Translating it yields CASSRTRTGANVLTF.

This clone showed up just a few times. The gene calls are TRBV5-1 and TRBJ2-1, with TRBD1 matching over 7 bases. The CDR3 contains 15 residues. Looked up from germline, CDR1 is SGHRS and CDR2 is YFSETQ. The trim removed 1 base at V and 4 bases at J, leaving 5 bases unmatched. Here the CDR3 DNA reads TGCGCCAGCAGCTTGAAAGGGGGCGGGTACAATGAGCAGTTCTTC. It specifies CASSLKGGGYNEQFF.